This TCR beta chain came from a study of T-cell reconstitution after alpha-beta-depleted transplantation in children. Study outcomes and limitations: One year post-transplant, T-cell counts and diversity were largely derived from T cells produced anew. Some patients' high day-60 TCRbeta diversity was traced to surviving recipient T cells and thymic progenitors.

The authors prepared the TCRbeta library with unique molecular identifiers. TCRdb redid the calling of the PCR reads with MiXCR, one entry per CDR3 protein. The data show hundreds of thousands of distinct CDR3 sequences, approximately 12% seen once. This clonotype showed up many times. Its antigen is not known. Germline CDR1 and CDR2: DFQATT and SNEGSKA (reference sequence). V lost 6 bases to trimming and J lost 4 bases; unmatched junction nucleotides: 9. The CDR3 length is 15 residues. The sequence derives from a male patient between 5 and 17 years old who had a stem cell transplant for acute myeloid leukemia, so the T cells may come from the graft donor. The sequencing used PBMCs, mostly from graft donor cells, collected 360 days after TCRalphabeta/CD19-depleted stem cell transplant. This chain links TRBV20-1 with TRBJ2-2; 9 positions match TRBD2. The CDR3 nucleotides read TGCAGTGCGACCCTCCGGCGGGAGGGCACCGGGGAGCTGTTTTTT. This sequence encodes CSATLRREGTGELFF.